These 10 T cell receptor beta chains were all obtained from the same sample, sequenced in a study of T cell responses to AZD1222 COVID-19 vaccine. Libraries were prepared by immunoSEQ multiplex PCR; TCRdb keeps only in-frame clonotypes and omits some of them. The repertoire holds 150,000 to 200,000 clones, with around nine tenths as singletons. This material consisted of peripheral blood, taken 28 days after the second AZD1222 dose. These receptors all come from an adult who received the AZD1222 COVID-19 vaccine.

CDR3 DNA sequence: TGTGCCAGCAAGGGACAGGGGGCCACCAAAAACATTCAGTACTTC. Protein sequence: CASKGQGATKNIQYF. The genes are TRBV14 and TRBJ2-4; 12 bases fit TRBD1. This CDR3 is built from 15 residues. The germline gives CDR1 SGHDN, CDR2 FVKESK. J gave up 2 bases and V 7 bases, and 3 bases lay outside the gene matches. Full variable domain (missing parts from reference TRBV14 and TRBJ2-4): EAGVTQFPSHSVIEKGQTVTLRCDPISGHDNLYWYRRVMGKEIKFLLHFVKESKQDESGMPNNRFLAERTGGTYSTLKVQPAELEDSGVYFCASKGQGATKNIQYFGAGTRLSVL.

In its sample, this clone was seen once. The rearrangement links TRBV6-5 to TRBJ2-7; TRBD2 matches at 8 bases. V was pared by 5 bases and J by 4 bases, with 4 bases of the junction left unmatched. Germline CDR1 reads MNHEY; CDR2 reads SVGAGI. The length of the CDR3 is 13 residues. The CDR3 loop is CASSLGLGYEQYF. CDR3 sequence (DNA): TGTGCCAGCAGTCTGGGACTAGGGTACGAGCAGTACTTC.

The chain combines TRBV6-1 with TRBJ1-4; 8 bases match TRBD1. CDR3 size: 15 residues. V was clipped by 2 bases and J by 4 bases; unmatched bases: 3. Germline-derived CDR1 and CDR2 are MNHNS and SASEGT. CDR3 bases: TGTGCCAGCAGTGAACTGGGACAGGTTAATGAAAAACTGTTTTTT. Translated: CASSELGQVNEKLFF.

The V call is TRBV7-8, the J call TRBJ2-2, with D perhaps TRBD1 (6 bases). V lost 1 base to trimming and J lost 6 bases, with 18 bases between them. Looked up from germline, CDR1 is SGHVS and CDR2 is FQNEAQ. This CDR3 is built from 17 residues. The DNA for the CDR3 is TGTGCCAGCAGCTTAGTGGGGGCGCCCCCAATTTCCGGGGAGCTGTTTTTT. It is translated as CASSLVGAPPISGELFF. Full variable domain (rest looked up from reference TRBV7-8 and TRBJ2-2): GAGVSQSPRYKVAKRGQDVALRCDPISGHVSLFWYQQALGQGPEFLTYFQNEAQLDKSGLPSDRFFAERPEGSVSTLKIQRTQQEDSAVYLCASSLVGAPPISGELFFGEGSRLTVL.

V usage is TRBV5-6 and J usage is TRBJ1-5, with 7 nucleotides matching TRBD1. The length of the CDR3 is 13 residues. The junction had 3 bases not matched to a gene; V was cut back by 4 bases and J by 5 bases. Germline loops: CDR1 SGHDT, CDR2 YYEEEE. The CDR3 sequence: CASSRTGDQPQHF. The CDR3 DNA follows: TGTGCCAGCAGCCGGACAGGAGATCAGCCCCAGCATTTT.

This chain connects TRBV7-9 to TRBJ2-5; D might be TRBD1 (6 bases). Germline-derived CDR1 and CDR2 are SEHNR and FQNEAQ (reference sequence). Trimming shortened V by 0 bases and J by 1 base, and 15 bases separated the two germline ends. This CDR3 region has 17 residues. This CDR3 reads CASSLARAGALQETQYF. Written as DNA, the CDR3 is TGTGCCAGCAGCTTAGCGCGGGCAGGGGCGCTCCAAGAGACCCAGTACTTC.

The J gene is TRBJ1-1, the V gene TRBV25-1; the D gene is possibly TRBD1 (5 bases). The germline CDR1 and CDR2 sequences are MGHDK and SYGVNS. The CDR3 covers 14 residues. V was clipped by 2 bases and J by 2 bases, with 9 bases between them. The CDR3 coding sequence is TGTGCCAGCAGTGAAGAGGGGAGAAACACTGAAGCTTTCTTT. Translating gives CASSEEGRNTEAFF. Based on the CDR3 plus reference TRBV25-1 and TRBJ1-1, the full variable domain is EADIYQTPRYLVIGTGKKITLECSQTMGHDKMYWYQQDPGMELHLIHYSYGVNSTEKGDLSSESTVSRIRTEHFPLTLESARPSHTSQYLCASSEEGRNTEAFFGQGTRLTVV.

V gene TRBV11-2 combines with J gene TRBJ1-2, with D possibly TRBD1 on 6 matching bases. Germline V CDR1 and CDR2: SGHAT, FQNNGV. V shed 2 bases and J shed 2 bases, with 9 bases lying between them. The CDR3 covers 14 residues. CDR3 sequence reads: CASSLTTGNYGYTF. In nucleotides, the CDR3 is TGTGCCAGCAGCTTAACAACAGGGAACTATGGCTACACCTTC.

The chain links TRBV6-1 to TRBJ2-7; D not certain. Looked up from germline, CDR1 is MNHNS and CDR2 is SASEGT. This CDR3 has 14 amino acids. Trimming cost V 2 bases and J 1 base, with 9 bases left between them. The chain's CDR3 is CASSEQQESYEQYF. The CDR3 coding sequence is TGTGCCAGCAGTGAACAGCAGGAGTCCTACGAGCAGTACTTC.

The V and J genes are TRBV19 and TRBJ2-3; perhaps TRBD1 as D (6 bases). Germline V gives CDR1 LNHDA, CDR2 SQIVND (reference sequence). V dropped 5 bases and J dropped 0 bases, with 15 bases sitting between them. This CDR3 is built from 16 residues. The CDR3 bases are TGTGCCAGTAGTCCATCAAGGACAGAGAGCACAGATACGCAGTATTTT. Translated: CASSPSRTESTDTQYF. The full variable domain, in which reference TRBV19 and TRBJ2-3 provide the parts outside the CDR3, is DGGITQSPKYLFRKEGQNVTLSCEQNLNHDAMYWYRQDPGQGLRLIYYSQIVNDFQKGDIAEGYSVSREKKESFPLTVTSAQKNPTAFYLCASSPSRTESTDTQYFGPGTRLTVL.